The 20 T cell receptor beta chains reported below all come from one sample, sequenced in a study of T cell changes during pregnancy in multiple sclerosis. Sequencing used immunoSEQ multiplex PCR; TCRdb keeps in-frame clones, though not all of them. The sample has 55,000 to 95,000 clones, approximately 94% seen once. Sequencing was performed on peripheral blood, taken in the second trimester of pregnancy. The receptors derive from a female donor in good health, enrolled as a control in a pregnancy study.

The V gene is TRBV5-1, the J gene TRBJ2-5; TRBD1 matches at 7 bases. The CDR3 is 17 residues long. The germline V gene has CDR1 SGHRS and CDR2 YFSETQ. Trimming took 4 bases from V and 0 from J; bases not matched to a gene: 12. CDR3 in amino acids: CASSGTGTATYQETQYF. Written as DNA, the CDR3 is TGCGCCAGCAGCGGCACCGGGACAGCTACATACCAAGAGACCCAGTACTTC.

This clone was detected a few times. The J gene is TRBJ1-2, the V gene TRBV5-4; 9 bases align to TRBD1. Germline values: CDR1 SGHNT, CDR2 YYREEE (reference sequence). V shed 4 bases, J shed 8 bases, and the junction held 9 bases outside the gene matches. The CDR3 covers 14 residues. CDR3 nucleotides: TGTGCCAGCAGCGAAACCGGGACAGGGTTGGGCTACACCTTC. This sequence encodes CASSETGTGLGYTF.

V gene TRBV7-9 combines with J gene TRBJ1-2, with D unclear. The CDR3 is made up of 16 amino acids. V lost 4 bases to trimming and J lost 4 bases, with 19 bases between them. Germline V gives CDR1 SEHNR, CDR2 FQNEAQ (reference sequence). The CDR3 DNA sequence: TGTGCCAGCAGCTCGAGAGTAGACGCGGCGGGCTATGGCTACACCTTC. This sequence encodes CASSSRVDAAGYGYTF.

The rearrangement joins TRBV7-6 to TRBJ1-3; D is unresolved. This CDR3 spans 15 amino acids. CDR1 and CDR2 (germline): SGHVS, FNYEAQ. The V gene lost 1 base and the J gene lost 4 bases, with 11 bases spanning the gap. In DNA, the CDR3 is TGTGCCAGCAGCTTAGGAAGTGGGGAGGGAAACACCATATATTTT. The encoded protein is CASSLGSGEGNTIYF. The full variable domain, rest sourced from reference TRBV7-6 and TRBJ1-3, is GAGVSQSPRYKVTKRGQDVALRCDPISGHVSLYWYRQALGQGPEFLTYFNYEAQQDKSGLPNDRFSAERPEGSISTLTIQRTEQRDSAMYRCASSLGSGEGNTIYFGEGSWLTVV.

CDR3 residues: CASNGQGLTNEKLFF. Written as DNA, the CDR3 is TGTGCCAGCAACGGGCAGGGGCTAACTAATGAAAAACTGTTTTTT. The genes are TRBV2 and TRBJ1-4; D possibly corresponds to TRBD1 (6 bases). Germline V gives CDR1 SNHLY, CDR2 FYNNEI. V was shortened by 7 bases and J by 1 base, with 13 bases between the two germline ends. This CDR3 region has 15 residues.

The chain has TRBV5-6 and TRBJ1-1, with D perhaps matching TRBD1 (6 bases). Germline-derived CDR1 and CDR2 are SGHDT and YYEEEE. The length of the CDR3 is 14 residues. The V end was cut by 1 base, the J end by 4 bases, with 11 bases between. The CDR3 region has the DNA TGTGCCAGCAGCTTGTGGGGGCTTCGCACTGAAGCTTTCTTT. Amino acid sequence: CASSLWGLRTEAFF.

This chain connects TRBV19 to TRBJ2-7; 9 positions agree with TRBD2. CDR1 and CDR2 (germline): LNHDA, SQIVND (reference sequence). The V and J ends lost 6 bases and 6 bases, in that order; junction bases with no gene match: 9. The CDR3 has 14 residues. This chain's CDR3 is CASSPGTSSREQYF. The DNA of the CDR3 is TGTGCCAGTAGCCCCGGGACTAGCAGTCGCGAGCAGTACTTC.

The rearrangement uses TRBV5-5 and TRBJ2-1, with 7 bases lining up with TRBD2. The CDR3 contains 14 residues. J lost 6 bases, V lost 1 base, and 4 bases had no gene match. CDR1 and CDR2 (germline): SGHKS, YYEKEE (reference sequence). CDR3 residues: CASSLHPSGNEQFF. The CDR3 coding sequence is TGTGCCAGCAGCTTGCATCCTAGCGGCAATGAGCAGTTCTTC.

With respect to this clone: The junction departs from the called germline gene at one end, perhaps through a read error. The V call is TRBV7-7, the J call TRBJ2-3, with 8 bases that match TRBD1. The CDR3 sequence is 14 residues long. Per the germline V gene, CDR1 is SSHAT and CDR2 is FNYEAQ (reference sequence). CDR3 sequence (DNA): TGTGCTAGCAGCTTAGGAGACAGGGGAAATACGCAGTATTTT. It translates to CASSLGDRGNTQYF.

This chain links TRBV27 with TRBJ1-1; 9 nucleotides line up with TRBD1. CDR3 length equals 13 residues. Germline CDR1 MNHEY, CDR2 SMNVEV (reference sequence). The V gene end was trimmed by 7 bases and the J gene end by 3 bases; junction bases not matched to a gene: 3. The DNA for the CDR3 is TGTGCCAGCAAACAGGGGGCGGACACTGAAGCTTTCTTT. As protein: CASKQGADTEAFF.

This chain's CDR3 is CSVGRSREETQYF. The CDR3 DNA reads TGCAGCGTGGGCAGGTCGAGGGAGGAGACCCAGTACTTC. V and J are TRBV29-1 and TRBJ2-5, with D possibly being TRBD2 (5 bases). Trimming shortened V by 6 bases and J by 5 bases, and 16 bases separated the two germline ends. The CDR3 totals 13 residues. Per the germline V gene, CDR1 is SQVTM and CDR2 is ANQGSEA.

V and J are TRBV27 and TRBJ2-2, with 9 bases that match TRBD2. Germline CDR1 and CDR2: MNHEY and SMNVEV (reference sequence). The CDR3 has 17 residues. The V and J ends lost 4 bases and 3 bases, in that order; junction bases with no gene match: 9. The CDR3: CASSWGGAGGDTGELFF. The CDR3 region has the DNA TGTGCCAGCAGTTGGGGGGGGGCGGGGGGGGACACCGGGGAGCTGTTTTTT.

On this clone itself: Its ends do not fully match the called genes, so a read error is possible. CDR3 DNA: TGTGCTAGCAGCAGGACTAGCGCCAATGAGCAGTTCTTC. Amino acid sequence: CASSRTSANEQFF. The chain combines TRBV7-7 with TRBJ2-1; 9 bases map to TRBD2. The length of the CDR3 is 13 residues. Germline V CDR1 and CDR2: SSHAT, FNYEAQ (reference sequence).

V is TRBV6-1 and J is TRBJ1-5; D possibly corresponds to TRBD1 (6 bases). The CDR3 is 14 residues long. The germline gives CDR1 MNHNS, CDR2 SASEGT. Trimming left V 4 bases short and J 0 bases short, with 7 bases between. The CDR3 DNA sequence: TGTGCCAGCAGTGGACAGGCTAGCAATCAGCCCCAGCATTTT. Encoded protein: CASSGQASNQPQHF.

The chain joins TRBV14 to TRBJ2-5; D might be TRBD2 (6 bases). Trimming left V 2 bases short and J 5 bases short, with 18 bases between. CDR3 size: 16 residues. CDR1 and CDR2 (germline): SGHDN, FVKESK. For the CDR3, the DNA is TGTGCCAGCAGCCAATCCGCAGGGACTTGGGAGGAGACCCAGTACTTC. This gives the protein CASSQSAGTWEETQYF.

Comments on this clone: One end of the junction varies from germline; a read error may be responsible. V and J are TRBV6-1 and TRBJ1-2; no reliable D call. CDR1 MNHNS and CDR2 SASEGT come from the germline V gene. The CDR3 sequence is 19 residues long. The CDR3 sequence: CASSDDRYFSSGPNYGYTF. CDR3 DNA sequence: TGCGCCAGCAGTGACGACCGATACTTCAGCAGCGGCCCCAACTATGGCTACACCTTC.

The genes are TRBV5-1 and TRBJ1-1, with TRBD1 identical over 7 bases. Trimming removed 2 bases from V and 2 bases from J; junction bases left unmatched: 12. The CDR3 has 17 amino acids. Germline lookup yields CDR1 SGHRS and CDR2 YFSETQ. CDR3 nucleotide sequence: TGCGCCAGCAGCTTAAACTCCCAGGGGGTCTTAAACACTGAAGCTTTCTTT. Residues: CASSLNSQGVLNTEAFF.

The genes are TRBV20-1 and TRBJ2-1, with 7 nucleotides matching TRBD1. The germline gives CDR1 DFQATT, CDR2 SNEGSKA (reference sequence). This CDR3 region has 10 residues. V shed 7 bases, J shed 9 bases, and the junction held 3 bases outside the gene matches. CDR3 nucleotide sequence: TGCAGTGTTCCAGGGGGTGAGCAGTTCTTC. Its protein is CSVPGGEQFF.

The V call is TRBV7-9, the J call TRBJ1-2; the D gene is possibly TRBD1 (5 bases). The V gene's germline CDR1 is SEHNR and CDR2 FQNEAQ (reference sequence). This CDR3 is built from 12 residues. V was trimmed by 3 bases and J by 5 bases, leaving 7 bases between them. The CDR3 DNA reads as TGTGCCAGCAGCTTTACAGGATATGGCTACACCTTC. It codes for CASSFTGYGYTF.

This clone has a handful of counts. CDR3 region: CASSNRGDSPLHF. The DNA of the CDR3 is TGTGCCAGCAGTAACAGGGGGGATTCACCCCTCCACTTT. V is TRBV27 and J is TRBJ1-6; 8 bases fit TRBD1. The CDR3 has 13 amino acids. Germline CDR1 MNHEY, CDR2 SMNVEV (reference sequence). With 5 bases clipped from V and 8 bases from J, the junction kept 2 bases outside the gene matches.